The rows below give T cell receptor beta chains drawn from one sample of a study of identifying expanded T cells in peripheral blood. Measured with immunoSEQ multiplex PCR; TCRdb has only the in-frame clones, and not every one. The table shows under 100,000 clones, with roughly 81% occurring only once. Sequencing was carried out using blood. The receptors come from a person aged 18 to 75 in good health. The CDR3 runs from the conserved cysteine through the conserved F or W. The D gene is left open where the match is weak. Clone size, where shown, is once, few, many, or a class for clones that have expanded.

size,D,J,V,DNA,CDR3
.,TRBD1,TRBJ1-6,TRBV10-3,TGTGCCATACGGGACAGGGAAAGTAATTCACCCCTCCACTTT,CAIRDRESNSPLHF
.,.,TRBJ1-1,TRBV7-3,TGTGCCAGCAGCTTAGGGCAGAACACTGAAGCTTTCTTT,CASSLGQNTEAFF
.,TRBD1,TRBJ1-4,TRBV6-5,TGTGCCAGCAGTACATTCAGGGGGAGTAATGAAAAACTGTTTTTT,CASSTFRGSNEKLFF
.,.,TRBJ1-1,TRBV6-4,TGTGCCAGCAGTGAGGGTCTTTTGACTGAAGCTTTCTTT,CASSEGLLTEAFF
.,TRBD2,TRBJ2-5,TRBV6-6,TGTGCCAGTTTAGCGGGTGCTCAAGAGACCCAGTACTTC,CASLAGAQETQYF
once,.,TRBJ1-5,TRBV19,TGTGCCAGTAGGGACCCCGGACAGCCCCAGCATTTT,CASRDPGQPQHF
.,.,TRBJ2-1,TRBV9,TGTGCCAGCAGCGTAGGTCCGGGGGAGCAGTTCTTC,CASSVGPGEQFF
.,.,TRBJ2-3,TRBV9,TGTGCCAGCAGCACAGGCGGGGAGTACACGCAGTATTTT,CASSTGGEYTQYF
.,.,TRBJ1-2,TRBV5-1,TGCGCCAGCAGCGCCGGTTGGGCAGGGGAGGCGGATGGCTACACCTTC,CASSAGWAGEADGYTF
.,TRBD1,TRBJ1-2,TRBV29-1,TGCAGCGCAGCAGGGACAGGGGAAAACTATGGCTACACCTTC,CSAAGTGENYGYTF
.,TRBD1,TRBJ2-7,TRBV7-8,TGTGCCAGCAGCTTAGGGGACAGGGGTTTTGTTTGGCAGTACTTC,CASSLGDRGFVWQYF
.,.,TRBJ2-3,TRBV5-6,TGTGCCAGCAGCTTGGACCGGTGGGGGGATACGCAGTATTTT,CASSLDRWGDTQYF
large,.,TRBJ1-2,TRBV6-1,TGTGCCAGCAGCTTCGGGACTGGTTCCAACTATGGCTACACCTTC,CASSFGTGSNYGYTF
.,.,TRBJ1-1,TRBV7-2,TGTGCCAGCAGCTTAGCGCGCGCCACTGAAGCTTTCTTT,CASSLARATEAFF
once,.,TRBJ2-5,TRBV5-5,TGTGCCAGCAGCTTGGGGGGCAAGGAGACCCAGTACTTC,CASSLGGKETQYF
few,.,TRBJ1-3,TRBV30,TGTGCCTGGAGGGGGGCCTCTTTTGGAAACACCATATATTTT,CAWRGASFGNTIYF
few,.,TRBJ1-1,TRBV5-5,TGTGCCAGCAGCTTTCAACGTGGCACTGAAGCTTTCTTT,CASSFQRGTEAFF
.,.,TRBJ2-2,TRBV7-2,TGTGCCAGCAGCTTAGTAGGTGGGGACCCCGGGGAGCTGTTTTTT,CASSLVGGDPGELFF
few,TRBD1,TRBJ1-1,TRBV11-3,TGTGCCAGCAGCGGGACAGGCCGTAATGAAGCTTTCTTT,CASSGTGRNEAFF
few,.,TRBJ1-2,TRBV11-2,TGTGCCAGCGGCGAGGGGTCTGTACCCTATGGCTACACCTTC,CASGEGSVPYGYTF
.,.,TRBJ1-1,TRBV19,TGTGCCAGTAGTATACGTCCCCCGGCTGCCTCGGAAGCTTTCTTT,CASSIRPPAASEAFF
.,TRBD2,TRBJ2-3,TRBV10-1,TGCGCCAGCAGTGAGACTAGCGGGGGGGCGGATACGCAGTATTTT,CASSETSGGADTQYF
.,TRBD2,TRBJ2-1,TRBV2,TGTGCCAGCGAGGGACTAGCCAGATCAAATGAGCAGTTCTTC,CASEGLARSNEQFF
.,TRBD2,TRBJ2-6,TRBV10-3,TGTGCCATCAGGCGGGGGAAGGGGGCCAACGTCCTGACTTTC,CAIRRGKGANVLTF
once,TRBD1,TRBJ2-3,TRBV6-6,TGTGCCAGCAGGAGGACAGGGCAGGGACCCACAGATACGCAGTATTTT,CASRRTGQGPTDTQYF
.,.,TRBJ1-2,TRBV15,TGTGCCACCAGGCGTAGGGCGACGGAGAACAACTATGGCTACACCTTC,CATRRRATENNYGYTF
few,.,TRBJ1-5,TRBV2,TGTGCCAGCAGTGAGGGACATCAGCCCCAGCATTTT,CASSEGHQPQHF